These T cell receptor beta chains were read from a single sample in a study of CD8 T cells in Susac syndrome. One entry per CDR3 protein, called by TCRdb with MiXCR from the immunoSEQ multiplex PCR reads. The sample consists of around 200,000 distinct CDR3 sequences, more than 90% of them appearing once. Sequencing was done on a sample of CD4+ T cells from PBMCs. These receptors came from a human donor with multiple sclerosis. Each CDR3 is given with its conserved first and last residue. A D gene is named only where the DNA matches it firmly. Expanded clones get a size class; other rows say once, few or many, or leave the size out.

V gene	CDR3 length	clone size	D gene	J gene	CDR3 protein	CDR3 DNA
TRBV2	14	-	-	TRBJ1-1	CASSEARGLFEAFF	TGTGCCAGCAGTGAAGCGCGGGGTCTCTTCGAAGCTTTCTTT
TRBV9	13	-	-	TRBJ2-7	CASSVIPGGEQYF	TGTGCCAGCAGCGTAATCCCCGGGGGCGAGCAGTACTTC
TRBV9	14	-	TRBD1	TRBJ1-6	CASSRTGTNSPLHF	TGTGCCAGCAGCCGGACAGGGACTAATTCACCCCTCCACTTT
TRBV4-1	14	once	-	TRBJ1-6	CASSHYLGGSPLHF	TGCGCCAGCAGCCATTACCTAGGGGGTTCACCCCTCCACTTT
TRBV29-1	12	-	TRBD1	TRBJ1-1	CSVDRTGEEAFF	TGCAGCGTTGACCGGACAGGGGAGGAAGCTTTCTTT
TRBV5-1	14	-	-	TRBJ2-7	CASSLVTHSYEQYF	TGCGCCAGCAGCTTGGTCACACACTCCTACGAGCAGTACTTC
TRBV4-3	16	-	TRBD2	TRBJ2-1	CASSPTLAGYESEQFF	TGCGCCAGCAGCCCGACACTAGCGGGGTACGAGAGTGAGCAGTTCTTC
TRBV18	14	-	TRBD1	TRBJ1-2	CASSPQTGTGGYTF	TGTGCCAGCTCACCACAGACAGGGACGGGTGGCTACACCTTC
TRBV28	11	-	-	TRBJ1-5	CASRSAWAQHF	TGTGCCAGCAGGAGCGCATGGGCCCAGCATTTT
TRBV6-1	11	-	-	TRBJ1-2	CASSEALGYTF	TGTGCCAGCAGTGAAGCGCTAGGCTACACCTTC
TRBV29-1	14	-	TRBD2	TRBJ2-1	CSGERGGGYNEQFF	TGCAGCGGTGAGCGGGGGGGCGGCTACAATGAGCAGTTCTTC
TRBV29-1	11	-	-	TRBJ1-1	CSVEGPPGAFF	TGCAGCGTTGAAGGACCCCCCGGCGCTTTCTTT
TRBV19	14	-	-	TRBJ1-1	CASRDWGDNTEAFF	TGTGCCAGTAGGGATTGGGGGGATAACACTGAAGCTTTCTTT
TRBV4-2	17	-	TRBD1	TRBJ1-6	CASSQDRTGVGRSPLHF	TGTGCCAGCAGCCAAGACAGGACAGGGGTTGGGCGTTCACCCCTCCACTTT
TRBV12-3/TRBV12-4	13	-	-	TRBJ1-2	CASSLGGWNGYTF	TGTGCCAGCAGTTTAGGGGGGTGGAATGGCTACACCTTC
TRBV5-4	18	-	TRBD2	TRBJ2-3	CASSPLAGGTSSTDTQYF	TGTGCCAGCAGCCCCCTAGCGGGGGGGACTTCTAGCACAGATACGCAGTATTTT
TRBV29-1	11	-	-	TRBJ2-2	CSVLDAGELFF	TGCAGCGTTTTGGACGCCGGGGAGCTGTTTTTT
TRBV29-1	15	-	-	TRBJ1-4	CSVTGHTSTNEKLFF	TGCAGCGTAACGGGACACACCTCAACTAATGAAAAACTGTTTTTT
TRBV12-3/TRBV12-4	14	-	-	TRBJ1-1	CASSFLTGSSEAFF	TGTGCCAGCAGTTTCCTTACGGGCAGCTCTGAAGCTTTCTTT
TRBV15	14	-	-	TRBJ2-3	CATSRNIGTDTQYF	TGTGCCACCAGTCGGAACATCGGCACAGATACGCAGTATTTT
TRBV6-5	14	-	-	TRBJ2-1	CASSSQGYVNEQFF	TGTGCCAGCAGCTCCCAGGGGTACGTCAATGAGCAGTTCTTC
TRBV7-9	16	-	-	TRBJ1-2	CASSLGALTANYGYTF	TGTGCCAGCAGCTTAGGAGCACTAACAGCTAACTATGGCTACACCTTC
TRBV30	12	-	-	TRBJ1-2	CAYLRKTYGYTF	TGTGCCTACCTACGCAAAACGTATGGCTACACCTTC
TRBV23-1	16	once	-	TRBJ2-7	CASSQSWDTERDEQYF	TGCGCCAGCAGTCAATCGTGGGACACGGAGCGCGACGAGCAGTACTTC
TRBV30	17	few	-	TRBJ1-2	CAWYPRGGARIGYGYTF	TGTGCCTGGTACCCCCGGGGGGGCGCACGAATTGGGTATGGCTACACCTTC
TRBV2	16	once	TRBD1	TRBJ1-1	CASRHRDSLYDSEAFF	TGTGCCAGCAGGCACCGGGACAGCTTATATGATAGTGAAGCTTTCTTT
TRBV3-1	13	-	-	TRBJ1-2	CASSQEAGHGYTF	TGTGCCAGCAGCCAAGAGGCAGGGCACGGCTACACCTTC
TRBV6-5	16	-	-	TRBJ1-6	CASSYSISVINSPLHF	TGTGCCAGCAGTTACTCGATATCAGTCATCAATTCACCCCTCCACTTT
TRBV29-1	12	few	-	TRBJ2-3	CSVDSGTDTQYF	TGCAGCGTTGATTCGGGCACAGATACGCAGTATTTT
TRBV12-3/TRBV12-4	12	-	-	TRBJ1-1	CASSPQDGLGFF	TGTGCCAGCAGTCCCCAGGATGGACTAGGTTTCTTT
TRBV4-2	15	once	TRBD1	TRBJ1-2	CASSRTGASDYGYTF	TGTGCCAGCAGCCGAACAGGGGCGAGTGACTATGGCTACACCTTC
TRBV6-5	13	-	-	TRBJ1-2	CASSTGLDRGYTF	TGTGCCAGCAGCACAGGGCTGGATCGTGGCTACACCTTC
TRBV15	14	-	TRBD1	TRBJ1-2	CATSRGQGLYGYTF	TGTGCCACCAGCAGAGGACAGGGGTTGTATGGCTACACCTTC
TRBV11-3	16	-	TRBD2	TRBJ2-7	CASSPSGGDSLYEQYF	TGTGCCAGCAGCCCTAGCGGGGGTGACTCGCTTTACGAGCAGTACTTC